This passage covers 18 T cell receptor beta chains from one sample sequenced in a study of metastatic and nonmetastatic thyroid tumors. Before thyroid surgery, none of the patients had received any treatment. With MiXCR, TCRdb called clones anew from the PCR reads. Found here are around 12,000 clones, over 30% of them singletons; the top ten hold about a sixth. Sequenced input: tumor tissue. The receptors were gathered from a female donor with papillary thyroid cancer or a benign thyroid nodule (not recorded which). Some clones in this sample may be carry-over from other donors' samples.

CDR3 in DNA: TGTGCCAGCAGGTCCGGGACGGACACCGGGGAGCTGTTTTTT. It yields the protein CASRSGTDTGELFF. The chain couples TRBV6-1 to TRBJ2-2, with D perhaps being TRBD1 or TRBD2 (5 bases each). V was shortened by 6 bases and J by 3 bases, with 11 bases between the two germline ends. Germline CDR1 and CDR2: MNHNS and SASEGT. The CDR3 is 14 amino acids.

The rearrangement links TRBV6-1 to TRBJ2-1; TRBD1 aligns across 7 bases. CDR1 and CDR2 from the germline V gene are MNHNS and SASEGT. The CDR3 loop spans 12 amino acids. V was clipped by 6 bases and J by 6 bases; unmatched bases: 2. For the CDR3, the DNA is TGTGCCAGCAGGGACAGGTCCAATGAGCAGTTCTTC. Translating it yields CASRDRSNEQFF.

This chain joins TRBV7-9 and TRBJ2-1; D not resolved. Trimming stripped 1 base from V and 8 bases from J, with 9 bases between. Germline CDR1 reads SEHNR; CDR2 reads FQNEAQ (reference sequence). This CDR3 has 13 amino acids. The CDR3, as DNA: TGTGCCAGCAGCTTAGTCCCCGTCGATGAGCAGTTCTTC. It yields the protein CASSLVPVDEQFF.

This clone appeared a few times. The chain carries TRBV6-1 and TRBJ1-2; no clear D gene. The CDR3 has 15 amino acids. V dropped 2 bases and J dropped 1 base, with 11 bases sitting between them. CDR1 is MNHNS, CDR2 SASEGT, per germline. CDR3 loop: CASSEISDINYGYTF. The CDR3, as DNA: TGTGCCAGCAGTGAAATATCAGATATTAACTATGGCTACACCTTC.

Remarks on this clone: The conserved closing phenylalanine or tryptophan is absent in this CDR3, likely reflecting a read error. Because the CDR3's place on the DNA is in doubt, the DNA is left out and the CDR3 is given as listed by TCRdb. The chain's CDR3 is CASSFTDSRSPLRP. The rearrangement links TRBV27 to TRBJ1-6; TRBD1 was called by the table and not checked on the DNA. The CDR3 length equals 14 residues, ends included. Looked up from germline, CDR1 is MNHEY and CDR2 is SMNVEV (reference sequence).

This clone showed up just once. This rearrangement joins TRBV11-2 to TRBJ2-3; 8 nucleotides align to TRBD2. J was trimmed by 0 bases and V by 5 bases; bases with no gene match: 7. The CDR3 runs to 16 residues. Germline CDR1 and CDR2: SGHAT and FQNNGV. This CDR3 is CASSRASGRSTDTQYF. As DNA, the CDR3 is TGTGCCAGCAGCAGAGCTAGCGGGCGAAGCACAGATACGCAGTATTTT.

By proportion, this clone is medium-sized. The J gene is TRBJ2-3, the V gene TRBV12-5, with TRBD2 matching 8 bases. The CDR3 is made up of 16 amino acids. V lost 5 bases and J lost 0; bases outside the gene matches: 7. From germline, CDR1 is LGHNT and CDR2 FRNRAP. CDR3 region: CASGPGAGASTDTQYF. DNA for the CDR3: TGTGCTAGTGGTCCGGGAGCGGGGGCCAGCACAGATACGCAGTATTTT.

This clone was found a few times. The J gene is TRBJ2-3, the V gene TRBV2; 9 bases are a match to TRBD1. This CDR3 contains 13 residues. Trimming took 7 bases from V and 3 from J; bases not matched to a gene: 2. CDR1 is SNHLY and CDR2 is FYNNEI in the germline V gene. CDR3 sequence: CASTGTGTDTQYF. CDR3 DNA sequence: TGTGCCAGCACTGGGACAGGGACAGATACGCAGTATTTT.

This clone was recorded a few times. This chain uses TRBV10-3 with TRBJ2-1, with TRBD2 identical over 13 bases. Trimming took 6 bases from V and 4 from J; bases not matched to a gene: 3. Per the germline V gene, CDR1 is ENHRY and CDR2 is SYGVKD. The CDR3 length is 15 residues. The CDR3, as DNA: TGTGCCATCAGCACTAGCGGGAGGGGATACAATGAGCAGTTCTTC. It translates to CAISTSGRGYNEQFF.

The V gene is TRBV6-2 or TRBV6-3, the J gene TRBJ2-7, with TRBD2 matching over 7 bases. With V trimmed by 6 bases and J by 4 bases, 9 bases remained unmatched. This CDR3 spans 14 amino acids. Germline CDR1 is MNHEY and CDR2 is SVGEGT. This CDR3 reads CASSPRGESYEQYF. In DNA form, the CDR3 reads TGTGCCAGCAGCCCTCGGGGGGAGTCTTACGAGCAGTACTTC.

J is TRBJ1-3 and V is TRBV6-1; a weak D match, TRBD1 (5 bases). Trimming took off 0 bases at V and 3 bases at J, with 9 bases between the two ends. The CDR3 covers 15 residues. Germline CDR1 reads MNHNS; CDR2 reads SASEGT. The CDR3, as DNA: TGTGCCAGCAGTGAAGCGTCAGGGATTGGAAACACCATATATTTT. It encodes CASSEASGIGNTIYF.

The chain joins TRBV11-3 to TRBJ2-7; no clear D. The CDR3 is made up of 12 amino acids. Germline-derived CDR1 and CDR2 are SGHNT and YENEEA. The ends were cut back, 4 bases at V and 2 bases at J, with 6 bases in the middle. The CDR3 reads CASSSTAYEQYF. CDR3 DNA: TGTGCCAGCAGCTCTACTGCCTACGAGCAGTACTTC.

This clone was detected only a few times. The chain uses TRBV27 and TRBJ2-1; 9 bases agree with TRBD1. Germline V gene sequence: CDR1 MNHEY, CDR2 SMNVEV (reference sequence). V lost 8 bases and J lost 6; bases outside the gene matches: 8. This CDR3 has 14 amino acids. The CDR3 nucleotides are TGTGCCAGCTCCGTTTTACAGGGGGCCAATGAGCAGTTCTTC. This sequence encodes CASSVLQGANEQFF.

The V and J genes are TRBV20-1 and TRBJ2-7, with D uncertain. V was trimmed by 0 bases and J by 4 bases, leaving 7 bases between them. CDR3 length: 12 residues. Germline CDR1 reads DFQATT; CDR2 reads SNEGSKA (reference sequence). The CDR3 DNA reads as TGCAGTGCTAGAGATTTGGGTTACGAGCAGTACTTC. Encoded protein: CSARDLGYEQYF.

The V call is TRBV7-9, the J call TRBJ1-2; perhaps TRBD1 as D (6 bases). CDR3 length: 13 amino acids. Per germline, CDR1 SEHNR and CDR2 FQNEAQ (reference sequence). Deletions cut 5 bases from V and 2 bases from J, with 9 bases between. The CDR3 sequence is CASSKTGNYGYTF. The CDR3 nucleotides are TGTGCCAGCAGCAAAACAGGGAACTATGGCTACACCTTC.

V usage is TRBV20-1 and J usage is TRBJ2-2; 12 bases align to TRBD2. The V segment lost 5 bases and the J segment 6 bases; nucleotides outside the gene matches: 7. There are 15 residues in the CDR3. Germline CDR1 reads DFQATT; CDR2 reads SNEGSKA (reference sequence). In nucleotides, the CDR3 is TGCAGTGCTGGTGGACTAGCGGGAAGGGCCGGGGAGCTGTTTTTT. Its translation: CSAGGLAGRAGELFF.

The genes are TRBV11-2 and TRBJ2-7; tentatively, D is TRBD2 (7 bases). Germline V gene lookup returns CDR1 SGHAT and CDR2 FQNNGV. The CDR3 loop spans 17 amino acids. Trimming took 0 bases from V and 0 from J, leaving 15 bases between them. CDR3 amino acids: CASSLEGGGASSYEQYF. In nucleotides, the CDR3 is TGTGCCAGCAGCTTAGAGGGCGGGGGCGCCAGCTCCTACGAGCAGTACTTC.

V and J are TRBV28 and TRBJ1-2, with 7 bases that match TRBD1. Germline CDR1 and CDR2: MDHEN and SYDVKM. V shed 6 bases and J 2 bases; nucleotides not matched to a gene: 12. The CDR3 runs 16 residues. DNA of the CDR3: TGTGCCAGCAGCTCCATTGGACAGGTTCGAAACTATGGCTACACCTTC. Translating it yields CASSSIGQVRNYGYTF.